Listed below are T cell receptor beta chains from one sample, sequenced in a study of T cell responses to AZD1222 COVID-19 vaccine. Generated by immunoSEQ multiplex PCR, the TCRdb table keeps only in-frame clones and is missing some. The sample comprises approximately 140,000 clones, about 93% of which are singletons, and around 5% rests with the top ten. Sample: peripheral blood, taken on day 0 of AZD1222 vaccination. These TCRs come from an adult in good health. Each CDR3 is given with its conserved first and last residue. D genes are given only for firm matches. Rows give clone size only sometimes, using once, few, many, or a class for an expanded clone.

j_gene: TRBJ2-7
len: 14
abundance: .
d_gene: .
v_gene: TRBV6-2/TRBV6-3
CDR3nt: TGTGCCAGCAGTTACTCCGGTACAGGGAACGAGCAGTACTTC
CDR3aa: CASSYSGTGNEQYF

j_gene: TRBJ1-6
len: 13
abundance: .
d_gene: .
v_gene: TRBV2
CDR3nt: TGTGCCAGCAGTGAAGTTAAGAATTCACCCCTCCACTTT
CDR3aa: CASSEVKNSPLHF

j_gene: TRBJ1-1
len: 14
abundance: .
d_gene: TRBD1
v_gene: TRBV5-1
CDR3nt: TGCGCCAGCAGCAGGACAGGGGGGAACACTGAAGCTTTCTTT
CDR3aa: CASSRTGGNTEAFF

j_gene: TRBJ2-7
len: 12
abundance: few
d_gene: .
v_gene: TRBV9
CDR3nt: TGTGCCAGCAGCAGAGAGGGGCGTGAGCAGTACTTC
CDR3aa: CASSREGREQYF

j_gene: TRBJ1-1
len: 14
abundance: .
d_gene: .
v_gene: TRBV21-1
CDR3nt: TGTGCCAGCAGCAAGGGGGCATTGAACACTGAAGCTTTCTTT
CDR3aa: CASSKGALNTEAFF

j_gene: TRBJ2-5
len: 14
abundance: .
d_gene: .
v_gene: TRBV5-1
CDR3nt: TGCGCCAGCAGCCAACAGGGAACGGGGGAGACCCAGTACTTC
CDR3aa: CASSQQGTGETQYF

j_gene: TRBJ1-1
len: 15
abundance: .
d_gene: TRBD1
v_gene: TRBV5-1
CDR3nt: TGCGCCAGCAGCCCCCTACAGGGGTCGAACACTGAAGCTTTCTTT
CDR3aa: CASSPLQGSNTEAFF

j_gene: TRBJ1-4
len: 15
abundance: .
d_gene: TRBD1
v_gene: TRBV5-1
CDR3nt: TGCGCCAGCAGGCAGGGGGCGGCAACTAATGAAAAACTGTTTTTT
CDR3aa: CASRQGAATNEKLFF

j_gene: TRBJ2-7
len: 13
abundance: once
d_gene: .
v_gene: TRBV6-1
CDR3nt: TGTGCCAGCAGTGAAGCTGGAACCTACGAGCAGTACTTC
CDR3aa: CASSEAGTYEQYF

j_gene: TRBJ1-3
len: 15
abundance: .
d_gene: .
v_gene: TRBV9
CDR3nt: TGTGCCAGCAGCGTAGTAGAAGATCCTGGAAACACCATATATTTT
CDR3aa: CASSVVEDPGNTIYF

j_gene: TRBJ2-7
len: 14
abundance: .
d_gene: TRBD1
v_gene: TRBV29-1
CDR3nt: TGCAGCGTTGGACAGGGGGTTAATAATAACGAGCAGTACTTC
CDR3aa: CSVGQGVNNNEQYF

j_gene: TRBJ2-7
len: 18
abundance: .
d_gene: .
v_gene: TRBV11-2
CDR3nt: TGTGCCAGCAGCTTAGCCTCCCCTGGGGGGGCAGGGACCTACGAGCAGTACTTC
CDR3aa: CASSLASPGGAGTYEQYF

j_gene: TRBJ2-2
len: 17
abundance: .
d_gene: TRBD2
v_gene: TRBV6-2/TRBV6-3
CDR3nt: TGTGCCAGCAGCCCTACCGGCCTAGCGGGGGCCACCGGGGAGCTGTTTTTT
CDR3aa: CASSPTGLAGATGELFF

j_gene: TRBJ1-2
len: 16
abundance: .
d_gene: .
v_gene: TRBV7-9
CDR3nt: TGTGCCAGCAGCTTACCCGCCGGGGGGCGCGGGCTAGGCTACACCTTC
CDR3aa: CASSLPAGGRGLGYTF

j_gene: TRBJ2-1
len: 14
abundance: .
d_gene: .
v_gene: TRBV19
CDR3nt: TGTGCCAGTAGTTTGGTGGGGGCGTACAATGAGCAGTTCTTC
CDR3aa: CASSLVGAYNEQFF

j_gene: TRBJ2-7
len: 14
abundance: .
d_gene: .
v_gene: TRBV11-2
CDR3nt: TGTGCCAGCAGCCCCCTATTCCCCCCTCTCGAGCAGTACTTC
CDR3aa: CASSPLFPPLEQYF

j_gene: TRBJ2-5
len: 12
abundance: .
d_gene: .
v_gene: TRBV2
CDR3nt: TGTGCCAGCATGAGGAGCCAAGAGACCCAGTACTTC
CDR3aa: CASMRSQETQYF

j_gene: TRBJ2-3
len: 16
abundance: once
d_gene: TRBD2
v_gene: TRBV9
CDR3nt: TGTGCCAGCAGCGCCCGGAGCGGGAGGGCCCAAGATACGCAGTATTTT
CDR3aa: CASSARSGRAQDTQYF

j_gene: TRBJ2-5
len: 15
abundance: .
d_gene: TRBD2
v_gene: TRBV2
CDR3nt: TGTGCCAGCAGTGAATGGAGTGCGGGAGAAGAGACCCAGTACTTC
CDR3aa: CASSEWSAGEETQYF

j_gene: TRBJ1-2
len: 15
abundance: .
d_gene: TRBD1
v_gene: TRBV6-5
CDR3nt: TGTGCCAGCAGTTACTCGGGACAGGGGGCGCGTGGCTACACCTTC
CDR3aa: CASSYSGQGARGYTF

j_gene: TRBJ2-7
len: 14
abundance: .
d_gene: .
v_gene: TRBV3-1/TRBV3-2
CDR3nt: TGTGCCAGCAGCCAAGGAACACGTACCTACGAGCAGTACTTC
CDR3aa: CASSQGTRTYEQYF

j_gene: TRBJ1-2
len: 13
abundance: .
d_gene: .
v_gene: TRBV27
CDR3nt: TGTGCCAGCAGTTTCGGAGCTAACTATGGCTACACCTTC
CDR3aa: CASSFGANYGYTF

j_gene: TRBJ2-2
len: 16
abundance: .
d_gene: TRBD2
v_gene: TRBV9
CDR3nt: TGTGCCAGCAGCGCCTCGGGGGGGCCAATAGGCGGGGAGCTGTTTTTT
CDR3aa: CASSASGGPIGGELFF

j_gene: TRBJ1-1
len: 15
abundance: .
d_gene: .
v_gene: TRBV6-5
CDR3nt: TGTGCCAGCAGTTACCTGGGGGGACGGGACACTGAAGCTTTCTTT
CDR3aa: CASSYLGGRDTEAFF

j_gene: TRBJ2-7
len: 16
abundance: .
d_gene: .
v_gene: TRBV5-6
CDR3nt: TGTGCCAGCACCTTGGGCCCCGGGACTCCCAGGGACGAGCAGTACTTC
CDR3aa: CASTLGPGTPRDEQYF

j_gene: TRBJ1-2
len: 11
abundance: few
d_gene: .
v_gene: TRBV29-1
CDR3nt: TGCAGCGGGGTCACCAACTATGGCTACACCTTC
CDR3aa: CSGVTNYGYTF

j_gene: TRBJ1-4
len: 15
abundance: medium-sized
d_gene: .
v_gene: TRBV18
CDR3nt: TGTGCCAGCTCACCTGATGGAGCAACTAATGAAAAACTGTTTTTT
CDR3aa: CASSPDGATNEKLFF

j_gene: TRBJ1-5
len: 15
abundance: .
d_gene: .
v_gene: TRBV2
CDR3nt: TGTGCCAGCAGGAGAGGGGACACCTCACATCAGCCCCAGCATTTT
CDR3aa: CASRRGDTSHQPQHF

j_gene: TRBJ2-5
len: 17
abundance: .
d_gene: .
v_gene: TRBV25-1
CDR3nt: TGTGCCAGCGGAGGGGGGCCGCAAAAATGGGACCAAGAGACCCAGTACTTC
CDR3aa: CASGGGPQKWDQETQYF

j_gene: TRBJ1-2
len: 15
abundance: once
d_gene: .
v_gene: TRBV19
CDR3nt: TGTGCCAGTACCCAGGAGTCAGGGATTAACTATGGCTACACCTTC
CDR3aa: CASTQESGINYGYTF

j_gene: TRBJ2-1
len: 12
abundance: .
d_gene: .
v_gene: TRBV30
CDR3nt: TGTGCCTGGGAGGGGGGCCACAATGAGCAGTTCTTC
CDR3aa: CAWEGGHNEQFF

j_gene: TRBJ1-5
len: 15
abundance: .
d_gene: .
v_gene: TRBV4-3
CDR3nt: TGCGCCAGCAGCCAAGATGTGGGGGGGGATCAGCCCCAGCATTTT
CDR3aa: CASSQDVGGDQPQHF

j_gene: TRBJ2-7
len: 16
abundance: .
d_gene: TRBD2
v_gene: TRBV5-5
CDR3nt: TGTGCCAGCAGCCAATGGACTAGCGGGTCCTCCTACGAGCAGTACTTC
CDR3aa: CASSQWTSGSSYEQYF

j_gene: TRBJ2-3
len: 16
abundance: .
d_gene: TRBD2
v_gene: TRBV5-1
CDR3nt: TGCGCCAGCAATCATAATAGCGGGGGGTGGACAGATACGCAGTATTTT
CDR3aa: CASNHNSGGWTDTQYF

j_gene: TRBJ2-1
len: 18
abundance: .
d_gene: TRBD2
v_gene: TRBV5-6
CDR3nt: TGTGCCAGCAGCTTGGCCTGGTGGCGGGGGGGAACTCACAATGAGCAGTTCTTC
CDR3aa: CASSLAWWRGGTHNEQFF

j_gene: TRBJ2-3
len: 14
abundance: .
d_gene: .
v_gene: TRBV15
CDR3nt: TGTGCCACCAGCAGAGATCCCCGCCGGGATACGCAGTATTTT
CDR3aa: CATSRDPRRDTQYF

j_gene: TRBJ1-1
len: 12
abundance: .
d_gene: .
v_gene: TRBV20-1
CDR3nt: TGCAGTGCTAGTGGGGCAGAGCTCGAAGCTTTCTTT
CDR3aa: CSASGAELEAFF

j_gene: TRBJ2-1
len: 15
abundance: .
d_gene: .
v_gene: TRBV7-7
CDR3nt: TGTGCCAGCAGCTTATCCCCGGGTTCGAAGGATGAGCAGTTCTTC
CDR3aa: CASSLSPGSKDEQFF